The 26 T cell receptor beta chains given below trace back to one sample, sequenced in a study of blood T cells in healthy people across ages. A second roughly 6 to 11 cycle PCR used barcoded and J-beta primers. TCRdb reprocessed the 5' RACE reads with MiXCR, giving one entry per CDR3 protein. The repertoire holds 800,000 or so distinct CDR3 sequences, 25% seen once, with under 4.5% in the top ten. Separately, the same data were catalogued under a study of T cells of mothers and their children.

The specimen sequenced was blood. The receptors here all came from a boy younger than 18 in good health.

CDR3 in amino acids: CASSYSGRMAANYGYTF. For the CDR3, the DNA is TGTGCCAGCAGTTACTCAGGGCGGATGGCCGCTAACTATGGCTACACCTTC. The chain employs TRBV6-2 or TRBV6-3 and TRBJ1-2, with unresolved D. Germline CDR1 MNHEY, CDR2 SVGEGT. Trimming took off 0 bases at V and 0 bases at J, with 14 bases between the two ends. The CDR3 sequence is 17 residues long.

Note on this clonotype: One end of the junction does not line up with germline, which may come from a read error. J is TRBJ2-3 and V is TRBV30; the D gene is possibly TRBD2 (5 bases). CDR1 GTSNPN and CDR2 SVGIG come from the germline V gene (reference sequence). This CDR3 contains 17 residues. CDR3 nucleotide sequence: TGTGCCTGGAACGAGGGTAGGGAACTCTACGGCACGGATACGCAGTATTTT. This gives the protein CAWNEGRELYGTDTQYF.

The V call is TRBV7-9, the J call TRBJ2-7, with 11 bases matching TRBD2. CDR1 and CDR2 from the germline V gene are SEHNR and FQNEAQ (reference sequence). V shed 4 bases, J shed 0 bases, and the junction held 8 bases outside the gene matches. The CDR3 runs 17 residues. The CDR3, as DNA: TGTGCCAGCAGCTCCTTCCTAGCGGGGGGACTCTCCTACGAGCAGTACTTC. It specifies CASSSFLAGGLSYEQYF. Filled out from reference TRBV7-9 and TRBJ2-7, the complete variable domain reads DTGVSQNPRHKITKRGQNVTFRCDPISEHNRLYWYRQTLGQGPEFLTYFQNEAQLEKSRLLSDRFSAERPKGSFSTLEIQRTEQGDSAMYLCASSSFLAGGLSYEQYFGPGTRLTVT.

The V gene is TRBV20-1, the J gene TRBJ2-5; 8 nucleotides match TRBD1. This CDR3 contains 16 residues. The germline V gene encodes CDR1 DFQATT and CDR2 SNEGSKA (reference sequence). Trimming at V came to 0 bases and at J to 1 base, leaving 7 bases not matched to a gene. CDR3 coding DNA: TGCAGTGCTAGAGATGCGGACAGGGATTTCCAAGAGACCCAGTACTTC. Protein sequence: CSARDADRDFQETQYF.

This chain connects TRBV27 to TRBJ2-7, with D unclear. The V end lost 0 bases, the J end lost 7 bases, and 7 bases lay between the germline ends. This CDR3 region has 12 residues. Looked up from germline, CDR1 is MNHEY and CDR2 is SMNVEV (reference sequence). Here the CDR3 DNA reads TGTGCCAGCAGTTTATCTCCACGGGAGCAGTACTTC. Translation gives CASSLSPREQYF.

This clonotype was picked up a small number of times. The chain recombines TRBV28 with TRBJ1-6; the match to TRBD1 covers 7 bases. The J segment lost 10 bases and the V segment lost 5 bases, leaving 5 bases of the junction unmatched. This CDR3 is 13 amino acids long. The germline V gene has CDR1 MDHEN and CDR2 SYDVKM. The CDR3 region is CASSGTVRSPLHF. CDR3 bases: TGTGCCAGCAGTGGGACAGTACGATCACCCCTCCACTTT.

The J gene is TRBJ2-5, the V gene TRBV20-1; tentative D call: TRBD2 (5 bases). This CDR3 contains 15 residues. Per germline, CDR1 DFQATT and CDR2 SNEGSKA (reference sequence). Trimming took 6 bases from V and 5 from J, leaving 22 bases between them. This CDR3 reads CSARQLVGYQETQYF. The CDR3 bases are TGCAGTGCCAGACAACTAGTGGGATATCAGGAGACCCAGTACTTC.

J is TRBJ2-4 and V is TRBV12-3 or TRBV12-4, with D possibly being TRBD1 (6 bases). The CDR3 length is 14 residues. V lost 1 base to trimming and J lost 8 bases, with 12 bases between them. The CDR3 DNA reads TGTGCCAGCAGTTTAGACAGGGCGCAGCACATTCAGTACTTC. Translation: CASSLDRAQHIQYF.

V and J are TRBV16 and TRBJ1-4; a weak D match, TRBD1 (5 bases). Germline CDR1 reads KGHSY; CDR2 reads FQNENV. The CDR3 covers 16 residues. V was trimmed by 1 base and J by 9 bases, leaving 18 bases between them. The CDR3 sequence: CASSQYVAAGLQKLFF. Written as DNA, the CDR3 is TGTGCCAGCAGCCAATATGTCGCGGCAGGGTTACAAAAACTGTTTTTT.

The gene calls are TRBV5-1 and TRBJ2-5; no clear D gene. With 5 bases removed from V and 1 base from J, the gap between germline ends came to 9 bases. CDR1 is SGHRS, CDR2 YFSETQ, per germline. The CDR3 is made up of 13 amino acids. CDR3 nucleotides: TGCGCCAGCAGAGTAAACCCCCAAGAGACCCAGTACTTC. As protein: CASRVNPQETQYF.

The chain recombines TRBV7-2 with TRBJ2-3; TRBD2 aligns across 8 bases. The ends lost 2 bases at V and 2 bases at J; junction bases unmatched: 3. Per the germline V gene, CDR1 is SGHTA and CDR2 is FQGNSA. This CDR3 has 15 residues. The chain's CDR3 is CASSLTSGNTDTQYF. CDR3 in DNA: TGTGCCAGCAGCTTAACTAGCGGAAACACAGATACGCAGTATTTT.

This clonotype was counted a few times. This rearrangement joins TRBV21-1 to TRBJ2-2; the D call in the table, TRBD1, was not verified against the DNA. TRBV21-1 has pseudogene status. This CDR3 comprises 15 residues. The CDR3 here is CASNSGQGLGGELFF. The CDR3 bases are TGTGCCAGCAACTCCGGACAGGGCTTAGGGGGGGAGCTGTTTTTT.

This clonotype was found a few times. The genes are TRBV20-1 and TRBJ1-6; no definite D call. The V and J ends lost 2 bases and 4 bases respectively, with 6 bases between them. Germline V gene sequence: CDR1 DFQATT, CDR2 SNEGSKA (reference sequence). CDR3 length: 13 amino acids. The CDR3 is CSARSGYNSPLHF. CDR3 in DNA: TGCAGTGCTAGATCCGGATATAATTCACCCCTCCACTTT.

The V and J genes are TRBV12-5 and TRBJ2-3, with 8 bases lining up with TRBD2. CDR1 is LGHNT and CDR2 is FRNRAP in the germline V gene. CDR3 length equals 17 residues. The V and J ends lost 6 bases and 4 bases, in that order; junction bases with no gene match: 15. The chain's CDR3 is CASGSPPTGGPPDTQYF. The CDR3 bases are TGTGCTAGTGGATCCCCTCCTACGGGAGGGCCCCCAGATACGCAGTATTTT.

This clonotype was picked up a small number of times. The chain joins TRBV27 to TRBJ2-3; possibly TRBD1 for D (5 bases). The CDR3 is 17 amino acids. The germline CDR1 and CDR2 sequences are MNHEY and SMNVEV (reference sequence). V shed 4 bases and J shed 4 bases, with 21 bases lying between them. CDR3 region: CASSWGHYLRVPDTQYF. The DNA for the CDR3 is TGTGCCAGCAGTTGGGGCCACTATCTGCGAGTCCCAGATACGCAGTATTTT.

The J gene is TRBJ2-7, the V gene TRBV4-3, with D possibly matching TRBD2 (5 bases). Trimming left V 0 bases short and J 3 bases short, with 9 bases between. This CDR3 is built from 14 residues. From germline, CDR1 is LGHNA and CDR2 YSLEER. The CDR3 region is CASSQDIEGYEQYF. CDR3 nucleotides: TGCGCCAGCAGCCAAGATATTGAGGGCTACGAGCAGTACTTC.

The chain couples TRBV28 to TRBJ2-5, with 7 nucleotides matching TRBD1. The CDR3 is made up of 13 amino acids. Germline CDR1 is MDHEN and CDR2 is SYDVKM. Trimming at V came to 8 bases and at J to 0 bases, leaving 3 bases not matched to a gene. Written as DNA, the CDR3 is TGTGCCAGCTGGGGACAGAACCAAGAGACCCAGTACTTC. Translated, it gives CASWGQNQETQYF.

This clonotype has at least ten counts. The rearrangement links TRBV28 to TRBJ1-5, with a possible D match to TRBD1 (5 bases). With 2 bases removed from V and 5 bases from J, the gap between germline ends came to 13 bases. The CDR3 totals 15 residues. Germline assignment: CDR1 MDHEN and CDR2 SYDVKM. CDR3 residues: CASSLPGVGDQPQHF. The CDR3 DNA is TGTGCCAGCAGTTTACCGGGGGTTGGTGATCAGCCCCAGCATTTT.

V gene TRBV21-1 combines with J gene TRBJ2-6; the DNA was not used to check the table's D call, TRBD1. TRBV21-1 is given as a pseudogene. This CDR3 has 17 amino acids. The CDR3 nucleotides read TGTGCCAGCAGTGCGGGACAGGGGATGTCTGGGGCCAACGTCCTGACTTTC. Residues: CASSAGQGMSGANVLTF.

This clonotype occurred a few times. The V gene is TRBV18, the J gene TRBJ2-4; 9 nucleotides agree with TRBD1. Germline CDR1 and CDR2: KGHSH and LQKENI. V shed 4 bases and J 5 bases; nucleotides not matched to a gene: 12. The CDR3 covers 17 residues. CDR3 residues: CASSLHETGGDQNIQYF. CDR3 coding DNA: TGTGCCAGCTCACTCCACGAGACAGGGGGAGATCAAAACATTCAGTACTTC.

This clonotype was counted between two and nine times. The chain recombines TRBV28 with TRBJ2-1; TRBD2 might be the D (5 bases). Trimming cost V 5 bases and J 4 bases, with 18 bases left between them. The CDR3 loop spans 16 amino acids. Per the germline V gene, CDR1 is MDHEN and CDR2 is SYDVKM. DNA for the CDR3: TGTGCCAGCAGTGCCCCATGGTCGAGGGCGTACAATGAGCAGTTCTTC. It specifies CASSAPWSRAYNEQFF.

This clonotype was picked up a small number of times. The chain joins TRBV7-6 to TRBJ2-5, with TRBD2 matching 7 bases. Per germline, CDR1 SGHVS and CDR2 FNYEAQ. CDR3 length equals 15 residues. V lost 0 bases to trimming and J lost 5 bases; unmatched junction nucleotides: 6. The CDR3, as DNA: TGTGCCAGCAGCTTAGCGGGCGGGAGAGTGGAGACCCAGTACTTC. The encoded protein is CASSLAGGRVETQYF.

The chain links TRBV27 to TRBJ2-1; 13 bases map to TRBD2. The germline V gene encodes CDR1 MNHEY and CDR2 SMNVEV (reference sequence). The CDR3 is 14 residues long. Losses at the gene ends were 7 bases for V and 5 bases for J; bases not matched to a gene: 2. The CDR3 DNA is TGTGCCAGCATAACTAGCGGGGGGGACAATGAGCAGTTCTTC. Protein product: CASITSGGDNEQFF.

The chain is built from TRBV20-1 and TRBJ2-7, with 12 bases lining up with TRBD2. CDR1 is DFQATT, CDR2 SNEGSKA, per germline (reference sequence). The junction had 12 bases not matched to a gene; V was cut back by 5 bases and J by 7 bases. This CDR3 region has 15 residues. CDR3 region: CSASRLAGVSREQYF. CDR3 DNA sequence: TGCAGTGCTTCACGACTAGCGGGAGTTAGTAGGGAGCAGTACTTC.

The chain links TRBV6-5 to TRBJ2-5; possibly TRBD2 for D (6 bases). Germline CDR1 is MNHEY and CDR2 is SVGAGI. V lost 1 base and J lost 11, with 14 bases in between. CDR3 length equals 13 residues. The CDR3 DNA sequence: TGTGCCAGCAGTTACTGGCGGGAAGGACTGCAGTACTTC. Its protein product is CASSYWREGLQYF.

This clonotype has just a few counts. The J gene is TRBJ2-5, the V gene TRBV29-1; unclear D gene. The J call is uncertain, as TRBJ2-1 better fits the DNA end. Germline assignment: CDR1 SQVTM and CDR2 ANQGSEA. The CDR3 consists of 14 residues. The CDR3: CSTPYSRTSAEQFF. The CDR3 coding sequence is TGCAGCACTCCGTACTCGCGAACCTCCGCCGAGCAGTTCTTC.